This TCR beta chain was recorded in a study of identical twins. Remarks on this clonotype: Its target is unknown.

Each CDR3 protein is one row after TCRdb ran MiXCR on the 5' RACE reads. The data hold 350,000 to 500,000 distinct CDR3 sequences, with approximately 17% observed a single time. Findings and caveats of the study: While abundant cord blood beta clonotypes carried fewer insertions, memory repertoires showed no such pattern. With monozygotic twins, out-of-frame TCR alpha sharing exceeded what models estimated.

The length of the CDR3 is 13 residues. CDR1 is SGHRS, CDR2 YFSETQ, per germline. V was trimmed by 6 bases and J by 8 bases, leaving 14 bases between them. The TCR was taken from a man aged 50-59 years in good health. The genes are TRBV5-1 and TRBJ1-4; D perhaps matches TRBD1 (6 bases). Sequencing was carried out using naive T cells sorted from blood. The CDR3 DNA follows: TGCGCCAGCACCAAGAGAAGGGGGGAAAAACTGTTTTTT. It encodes CASTKRRGEKLFF.